The 30 T cell receptor beta chains presented below share a single source sample, sequenced in a study of technical replicates of blood from a few donors. Clones were sequenced by immunoSEQ multiplex PCR, and TCRdb holds only the in-frame ones, with some missing. The table shows about 98,000 clones, with approximately 94% occurring only once. Sequencing was done on a sample of T cells isolated from PBMCs. The receptors here all came from a human donor in good health.

The CDR3, as DNA: TGTGCCAGCAGTGACGTACCGGGACAGGGGGCTTACGAGCAGTACTTC. Amino acid sequence: CASSDVPGQGAYEQYF. The chain combines TRBV6-1 with TRBJ2-7; 12 nucleotides agree with TRBD1. The CDR3 has 16 amino acids. Germline CDR1 MNHNS, CDR2 SASEGT. V was clipped by 3 bases and J by 4 bases; unmatched bases: 7.

V gene TRBV28 combines with J gene TRBJ2-7; TRBD1 aligns across 7 bases. This CDR3 is built from 14 residues. Germline CDR1 is MDHEN and CDR2 is SYDVKM. J was trimmed by 4 bases and V by 5 bases; bases with no gene match: 8. CDR3 region: CASSPRDSLYEQYF. CDR3 sequence (DNA): TGTGCCAGCAGTCCCCGGGACAGCCTTTACGAGCAGTACTTC.

The rearrangement uses TRBV29-1 and TRBJ1-5; D unclear. Between the trimmed V and J ends, which lost 4 bases and 1 base, there was a span of 5 bases. The CDR3 consists of 12 residues. The germline gives CDR1 SQVTM, CDR2 ANQGSEA. This CDR3 is CSVGQSNQPQHF. CDR3 DNA: TGCAGCGTTGGACAAAGCAATCAGCCCCAGCATTTT.

This chain uses TRBV28 with TRBJ2-6, with D maybe TRBD2 (5 bases). Germline CDR1 MDHEN, CDR2 SYDVKM. The germline V and J ends were trimmed by 8 bases and 0 bases, with 14 bases remaining between them. The length of the CDR3 is 16 residues. The CDR3 loop is CASHPPGFSGANVLTF. The CDR3 region has the DNA TGTGCCAGCCACCCCCCGGGGTTCTCTGGGGCCAACGTCCTGACTTTC.

The rearrangement joins TRBV5-1 to TRBJ2-7; D uncertain. The germline V and J ends were trimmed by 0 bases and 3 bases, with 10 bases remaining between them. The CDR3 length is 14 residues. Looked up from germline, CDR1 is SGHRS and CDR2 is YFSETQ. Here the CDR3 DNA reads TGCGCCAGCAGCTTGGAGAACAATTTCTACGAGCAGTACTTC. Protein product: CASSLENNFYEQYF.

The gene calls are TRBV4-1 and TRBJ2-5; D may be TRBD2 (5 bases). This CDR3 has 16 residues. Germline lookup yields CDR1 MGHRA and CDR2 YSYEKL. V was trimmed by 1 base and J by 5 bases, leaving 17 bases between them. The CDR3 loop is CASSQGLPYGRETQYF. In DNA form, the CDR3 reads TGCGCCAGCAGCCAAGGACTACCCTATGGCCGTGAGACCCAGTACTTC.

The chain links TRBV5-1 to TRBJ2-5; 10 nucleotides line up with TRBD2. V lost 4 bases, J lost 0 bases, and 12 bases stayed unmatched. Germline CDR1 SGHRS, CDR2 YFSETQ. CDR3 length equals 18 residues. In DNA form, the CDR3 reads TGCGCCAGCAGCCGTTTTGTTTCGACTAGCGGGTACCAAGAGACCCAGTACTTC. It encodes CASSRFVSTSGYQETQYF. Supplemented by reference TRBV5-1 and TRBJ2-5, the full variable domain reads KAGVTQTPRYLIKTRGQQVTLSCSPISGHRSVSWYQQTPGQGLQFLFEYFSETQRNKGNFPGRFSGRQFSNSRSEMNVSTLELGDSALYLCASSRFVSTSGYQETQYFGPGTRLLVL.

The chain carries TRBV5-4 and TRBJ1-1, with D uncertain. Trimming took off 1 base at V and 4 bases at J, with 8 bases between the two ends. Germline V CDR1 and CDR2: SGHNT, YYREEE (reference sequence). This CDR3 contains 13 residues. CDR3 sequence: CASSLNSITEAFF. The DNA of the CDR3 is TGTGCCAGCAGCTTGAACAGTATCACTGAAGCTTTCTTT.

This clone showed up just once. The chain joins TRBV19 to TRBJ2-3; TRBD2 is a possible D gene (7 bases). The CDR3 sequence is 14 residues long. Germline V lookup: CDR1 LNHDA, CDR2 SQIVND (reference sequence). V shed 5 bases and J shed 3 bases, with 12 bases lying between them. The CDR3 region has the DNA TGTGCCAGTAGTTGGGGGGGGCAGACAGATACGCAGTATTTT. Translation gives CASSWGGQTDTQYF.

The rearrangement links TRBV19 to TRBJ1-2; 7 bases agree with TRBD1. J was trimmed by 5 bases and V by 11 bases; bases with no gene match: 8. The CDR3 runs 12 residues. The germline V gene encodes CDR1 LNHDA and CDR2 SQIVND (reference sequence). CDR3 sequence: CAARQGLYGYTF. Written as DNA, the CDR3 is TGTGCCGCTAGACAGGGATTGTATGGCTACACCTTC.

CDR3 DNA: TGCGCCAGCAGCAAGACAGAAAACTATGGCTACACCTTC. This sequence encodes CASSKTENYGYTF. This chain links TRBV10-1 with TRBJ1-2; perhaps TRBD1 as D (5 bases). V shed 6 bases and J shed 2 bases, with 10 bases lying between them. Per germline, CDR1 WNHNN and CDR2 SYGVQD (reference sequence). CDR3 size: 13 residues.

V and J are TRBV7-9 and TRBJ2-7; D is perhaps TRBD2 (6 bases). V was clipped by 5 bases and J by 7 bases, with 21 bases between them. This CDR3 has 15 residues. Germline CDR1 and CDR2: SEHNR and FQNEAQ (reference sequence). In DNA form, the CDR3 reads TGTGCCAGCAGCCCTGCGGGGCTGACCACTTTGGAGCAGTACTTC. Amino acid sequence: CASSPAGLTTLEQYF.

The rearrangement joins TRBV29-1 to TRBJ2-1; D uncertain. Trimming removed 4 bases at V and 6 bases at J, with 13 bases between. Germline V CDR1 and CDR2: SQVTM, ANQGSEA. This CDR3 contains 13 residues. This CDR3 reads CSVVGLVANEQFF. CDR3 coding DNA: TGCAGCGTTGTAGGTTTAGTAGCCAATGAGCAGTTCTTC.

The chain uses TRBV18 and TRBJ1-6, with D tentatively TRBD1 (6 bases). The CDR3 consists of 15 residues. CDR1 is KGHSH and CDR2 is LQKENI in the germline V gene. V gave up 2 bases and J gave up 7 bases, with 12 bases separating them. Here the CDR3 DNA reads TGTGCCAGCTCACCATTGACAGGTTCGAATTCACCCCTCCACTTT. Protein: CASSPLTGSNSPLHF.

V usage is TRBV5-1 and J usage is TRBJ1-2; TRBD1 aligns across 11 bases. After removal of 3 bases from V and 0 bases from J, the junction contained 4 bases not matched to a gene. There are 16 residues in the CDR3. Germline CDR1 is SGHRS and CDR2 is YFSETQ. The CDR3 DNA sequence: TGCGCCAGCAGCTCCGGACAGGGGGCACCTAACTATGGCTACACCTTC. Protein product: CASSSGQGAPNYGYTF.

The chain uses TRBV7-3 and TRBJ1-6, with a weak D call TRBD1 (5 bases). Germline assignment: CDR1 SGHTA and CDR2 FQGTGA. The ends were cut back, 5 bases at V and 11 bases at J, with 16 bases in the middle. The CDR3 covers 14 residues. The CDR3 here is CASSRDSSRPPLHF. The CDR3 DNA follows: TGTGCCAGCAGCCGCGACAGCTCCAGGCCACCCCTCCACTTT.

The genes are TRBV5-4 and TRBJ1-2; no clear D. With 4 bases removed from V and 4 bases from J, the gap between germline ends came to 14 bases. From germline, CDR1 is SGHNT and CDR2 YYREEE (reference sequence). The CDR3 sequence is 14 residues long. The CDR3 reads CASSLSQWPYGYTF. Here the CDR3 DNA reads TGTGCCAGCAGCCTCTCCCAGTGGCCCTATGGCTACACCTTC.

V gene TRBV11-2 combines with J gene TRBJ1-2; TRBD1 aligns across 9 bases. CDR1 SGHAT and CDR2 FQNNGV come from the germline V gene. This CDR3 contains 18 residues. With V trimmed by 1 base and J by 3 bases, 12 bases remained unmatched. The CDR3 sequence is CASSLGTQGAQGDYGYTF. For the CDR3, the DNA is TGTGCCAGCAGCTTAGGAACACAGGGGGCGCAGGGCGACTATGGCTACACCTTC. Full variable domain (outside the CDR3, taken from reference TRBV11-2 and TRBJ1-2): EAGVAQSPRYKIIEKRQSVAFWCNPISGHATLYWYQQILGQGPKLLIQFQNNGVVDDSQLPKDRFSAERLKGVDSTLKIQPAKLEDSAVYLCASSLGTQGAQGDYGYTFGSGTRLTVV.

The chain recombines TRBV7-9 with TRBJ1-5; 7 nucleotides match TRBD1. V lost 0 bases, J lost 2 bases, and 7 bases stayed unmatched. The CDR3 length is 17 residues. Germline CDR1 reads SEHNR; CDR2 reads FQNEAQ (reference sequence). CDR3 sequence reads: CASSLAYPGQRNQPQHF. The CDR3 DNA reads TGTGCCAGCAGCTTAGCGTACCCGGGACAGCGCAATCAGCCCCAGCATTTT.

This chain's CDR3 is CASSYSAGGPEQYF. The CDR3 DNA reads as TGTGCCAGCAGCTACAGCGCCGGGGGTCCCGAGCAGTACTTC. The genes are TRBV7-3 and TRBJ2-7; D is perhaps TRBD2 (6 bases). CDR3 size: 14 residues. V dropped 4 bases and J dropped 6 bases, with 16 bases sitting between them. Germline lookup yields CDR1 SGHTA and CDR2 FQGTGA.

A note on this clone: This same CDR3 is encoded by further DNA sequences in the sample. The chain recombines TRBV6-5 with TRBJ1-1, with no clear D. CDR1 is MNHEY, CDR2 SVGAGI, per germline. The V and J ends lost 6 bases and 2 bases respectively, with 4 bases between them. The CDR3 loop spans 11 amino acids. The CDR3 bases are TGTGCCAGCAGATTAAACACTGAAGCTTTCTTT. Translated, it gives CASRLNTEAFF.

The chain is built from TRBV27 and TRBJ2-7, with a possible D match to TRBD1 (6 bases). The CDR3 has 15 residues. Germline V gene sequence: CDR1 MNHEY, CDR2 SMNVEV (reference sequence). V was trimmed by 4 bases and J by 3 bases, leaving 16 bases between them. The CDR3 reads CASSSRRTVLYEQYF. The CDR3 DNA follows: TGTGCCAGCAGTTCGCGACGGACAGTTCTCTACGAGCAGTACTTC.

The chain recombines TRBV7-2 with TRBJ2-7; 7 bases match TRBD2. The CDR3 contains 15 residues. The germline gives CDR1 SGHTA, CDR2 FQGNSA. Trimming removed 5 bases from V and 2 bases from J; junction bases left unmatched: 9. The CDR3 DNA reads TGTGCCAGCAGCCCGTTAGGGGACTATACCTACGAGCAGTACTTC. It codes for CASSPLGDYTYEQYF.

J is TRBJ2-5 and V is TRBV9, with D perhaps TRBD1 (6 bases). The CDR3 runs to 14 residues. Germline CDR1 and CDR2: SGDLS and YYNGEE. The ends were cut back, 8 bases at V and 0 bases at J, with 14 bases in the middle. CDR3 amino acids: CASQGQGYQETQYF. The DNA of the CDR3 is TGTGCCAGTCAGGGGCAGGGGTACCAAGAGACCCAGTACTTC.

V is TRBV2 and J is TRBJ2-1; 7 bases align to TRBD2. The CDR3 is made up of 15 amino acids. In germline, CDR1 is SNHLY, CDR2 FYNNEI. V was pared by 5 bases and J by 4 bases, with 8 bases of the junction left unmatched. The CDR3 spells CASSLTSAFYNEQFF. Here the CDR3 DNA reads TGTGCCAGCAGTCTCACTAGCGCCTTTTACAATGAGCAGTTCTTC.

The gene calls are TRBV4-2 and TRBJ2-7; 10 bases line up with TRBD2. Per the germline V gene, CDR1 is LGHNA and CDR2 is YNFKEQ. There are 17 residues in the CDR3. Losses at the gene ends were 1 base for V and 0 bases for J; bases not matched to a gene: 6. CDR3 coding DNA: TGTGCCAGCAGCCAAGCCGGACTAGCGGAAAGCTCCTACGAGCAGTACTTC. Its protein product is CASSQAGLAESSYEQYF.

V is TRBV10-2 and J is TRBJ1-2; D is ambiguous. V was trimmed by 2 bases and J by 8 bases, leaving 12 bases between them. This CDR3 spans 13 amino acids. Per the germline V gene, CDR1 is WSHSY and CDR2 is SAAADI. The CDR3: CASSEVRGRGYTF. The CDR3 DNA follows: TGCGCCAGCAGTGAGGTCCGGGGAAGAGGCTACACCTTC.

The rearrangement joins TRBV27 to TRBJ2-5; TRBD2 matches 9 bases. V lost 8 bases, J lost 4 bases, and 14 bases stayed unmatched. The V gene's germline CDR1 is MNHEY and CDR2 SMNVEV (reference sequence). The CDR3 is 16 amino acids. The chain's CDR3 is CASQSDVAGARETQYF. The CDR3 DNA is TGTGCCAGCCAAAGTGACGTAGCGGGAGCACGAGAGACCCAGTACTTC.

The chain recombines TRBV10-1 with TRBJ2-7; 10 nucleotides agree with TRBD1. The CDR3 consists of 17 residues. Germline V gene sequence: CDR1 WNHNN, CDR2 SYGVQD (reference sequence). The J segment lost 3 bases and the V segment lost 2 bases, leaving 10 bases of the junction unmatched. The CDR3 sequence is CASSEHTPGQGYYEQYF. The CDR3 nucleotides read TGCGCCAGCAGTGAGCATACTCCGGGACAGGGGTACTACGAGCAGTACTTC.

V gene TRBV4-2 combines with J gene TRBJ2-3; a weak D match, TRBD2 (6 bases). The CDR3 totals 17 residues. The V and J ends lost 4 bases and 1 base respectively, with 18 bases between them. Germline V gene data show CDR1 as LGHNA and CDR2 as YNFKEQ. CDR3 sequence: CASSRSGGRDGTDTQYF. The CDR3 region has the DNA TGTGCCAGCAGCCGTTCGGGCGGGCGGGATGGCACAGATACGCAGTATTTT.